Sequencing of this TCR beta chain was carried out in a study of blood T cell repertoires in COVID-19. V was pared by 0 bases and J by 1 base, with 11 bases between. The length of the CDR3 is 16 residues. Germline CDR1 KGHSH, CDR2 LQKENI. Source study methods: Amplification of reference gene primers was used by the study to estimate nucleated cell counts. Some clones are missing from TCRdb's copy, which holds only in-frame ones; the method was immunoSEQ multiplex PCR. V and J calls and clone size are given by that table; D and trimming were obtained from the DNA. The repertoire holds 160,000 or so clones, with roughly 80% as singletons.

The sequencing sample was made of peripheral blood. The clonotype originates from a human donor in a cohort sampled during active COVID-19. The gene calls are TRBV18 and TRBJ2-3; maybe TRBD1 (5 bases). The chain's CDR3 is CASSPPKGAGTDTQYF. For the CDR3, the DNA is TGTGCCAGCTCACCACCGAAAGGGGCTGGCACAGATACGCAGTATTTT.